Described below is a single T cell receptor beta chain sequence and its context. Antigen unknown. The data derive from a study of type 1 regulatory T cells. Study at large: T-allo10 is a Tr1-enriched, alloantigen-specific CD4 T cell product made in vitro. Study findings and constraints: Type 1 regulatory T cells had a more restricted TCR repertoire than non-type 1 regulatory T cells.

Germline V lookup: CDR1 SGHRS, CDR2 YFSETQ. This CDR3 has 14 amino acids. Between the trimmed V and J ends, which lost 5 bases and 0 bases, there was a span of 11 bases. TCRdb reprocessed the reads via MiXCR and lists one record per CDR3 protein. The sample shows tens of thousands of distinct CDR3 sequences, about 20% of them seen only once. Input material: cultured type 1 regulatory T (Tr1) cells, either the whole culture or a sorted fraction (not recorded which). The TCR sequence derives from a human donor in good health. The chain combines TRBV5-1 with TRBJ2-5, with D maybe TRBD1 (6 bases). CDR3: CASRRQGYQETQYF. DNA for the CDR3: TGCGCCAGCAGGAGGCAGGGGTACCAAGAGACCCAGTACTTC.